This TCR beta chain was obtained from a study of shared clonotypes between healthy human individuals (dated by TCRdb to the early 2020s). For the study in its entirety: Two women and a few men aged 18 to 49 years were included in the cohort. To estimate repertoire size and how much clonotype sharing occurs between individuals, the study deeply sequenced the blood TCR repertoires of five healthy adults. Per donor, three plates each were used for CD4 naive and CD4 memory, two for CD8 naive, and one for CD8 memory. Per donor, leukapheresis produced somewhere between about 0.9 and 9 billion PBMCs. To increase sequencing depth and limit assay-specific biases, different laboratories used diverse techniques to prepare libraries and sequence TCR repertoires. Broader findings and caveats from the paper: Because the study included a small number of donors, the genetic and exposure-history diversity represented was limited. Only blood was sampled, and tissue TCR repertoires likely differ from those in blood. Incomplete sequencing was indicated by rarefaction of sorted-subset datasets, despite the large sequencing depth. Across four donors, about 4.5% of naive CD4, roughly 3.8% of naive CD8, 2.3% of memory CD4, and over 0.35% of memory CD8 clonotypes were shared. Pairwise subsampling indicated that sequencing depth was expected to affect the degree of clonotype sharing among donors. Clonotypes shared by all four sorted-subset donors showed higher generation probabilities than non-shared clonotypes. Estimated clonotype richness was generally larger for naive than for memory subsets.

The donors were healthy, HIV-negative adults who had no recently reported acute infections or vaccinations. All donors were Caucasian adults living in Nashville, Tennessee, USA. Magnetic negative selection was used to enrich CD4+ T cells, after which naive cells were positively selected on CD45RA and the negative fraction became the memory subset. Blood was collected by leukapheresis, and PBMCs were isolated by Ficoll-Histopaque density gradient centrifugation and then cryopreserved in liquid nitrogen vapor phase. Analytical flow cytometry was used to check the purity and quantity of every magnetically sorted T cell population. From each sorted fraction, genomic DNA was isolated and quantified by UV absorbance on a Nanodrop 2000c. Trimmed from V: 4 bases; trimmed from J: 0 bases; junction bases lacking a gene match: 6. CDR1 SGHDN and CDR2 FVKESK were looked up in the germline V gene. From its cysteine to its phenylalanine, the CDR3 spans 17 amino acids. Just CDR3 DNA is preserved here, 51 bases in frame from base 1.

On this clone itself: The antigen it binds to is not known. There are no base qualities to consult, and no much larger clone falls within one base.

Using the deep immunoSEQ assay, TCR CDR3 regions were amplified from genomic DNA by multiplex PCR. Extracted genomic DNA from each cell subset was distributed evenly across all wells of several immunoSEQ 96-well plates, and each plate was treated as a replicate. For sorted subsets, each replicate PCR was loaded with about 0.2 ug genomic DNA, equivalent to roughly 30,000 T cell genomes. The purified libraries were quantified using a Qubit 3.0 fluorometer, sized with a Bioanalyzer 2100, and then quantified again using the KAPA Library Quantification kit. A separate single-read 150-cycle Illumina NextSeq 550 flow cell was used to sequence each immunoSEQ 96-well plate. The study's own analysis went as follows. Because the immunoSEQ output included only junctional sequences and no quality scores, the filtering could not be the same as the filtering used for full-length reads. To assign V/J genes and CDR3, sequences were annotated against IMGT germline references using PyIR, a Python wrapper for IgBLAST v1.9. Reads with weak V/J assignments (E-value above 1e-6), missing CDR3, stop codons, out-of-frame junctions, or ambiguous translated residues were removed. V3J clonotypes were defined by identical inferred V gene, J gene, and CDR3 amino acid sequence. The percentage overlap between two repertoires was calculated by dividing the number of shared unique clonotypes by the size of the smaller repertoire. Repertoire richness was assessed with RTK rarefaction, the Chao1 estimator, and Recon v2.1 estimates of unobserved clonotypes. For all TCRbeta clonotypes obtained by the gDNA method from a handful of donors, generation probabilities were computed with OLGA. Entries here come from immuneACCESS through TCRdb and include only in-frame sequences with V and J called. Some clones fail to appear in such tables; in the studies checked, an unresolved V gene covers under half of the shortfall, and the cause of the remainder is unknown. The DNA gave D and trimming, while V, J and clone size come from that table. The table for this sample lists more than 900,000 clones; around 78% of them were counted only once. Jointly, the top ten make up 0.55% to 0.7% of the sample.

Recombination linked TRBV14 to TRBJ2-5, with TRBD2 identical over 12 junction bases. The sample taken for sequencing was memory CD4+ T cells from PBMCs. The sample's cell subset or site label, decoded: CD45RA-negative fraction. The clonotype originates from a man between 18 and 29 years old in good health. Some clones in this sample may be carry-over from other donors' samples. The DNA sequence reads TGTGCCAGCAGCCTCGAACGGACTAGCGGGAACCAAGAGACCCAGTACTTC. This is translated as CASSLERTSGNQETQYF.